The clone carrying this T cell receptor beta chain was picked up many times. Antigen specificity is unknown. The second PCR ran roughly 7 to 11 cycles with a sample-barcoded 5' primer and J-beta primers. One entry per CDR3 protein results from TCRdb running MiXCR on the 5' RACE reads. The table has 700,000 or so distinct CDR3 sequences, about a fifth seen once. This specimen comes from a study of blood T cells in healthy people across ages. CDR1 SGHRS and CDR2 YFSETQ come from the germline V gene. This CDR3 spans 13 amino acids. Trimming took 5 bases from V and 4 from J, leaving 12 bases between them. Broader study findings: Because sorting was not performed, PBMCs prevented conclusive naive versus antigen-experienced comparison.

The TCR comes from a man in his 70s in good health. Sequenced sample: blood. This rearrangement joins TRBV5-1 to TRBJ2-5; D not resolved. CDR3 nucleotide sequence: TGCGCCAGCAGTAAGGAGATAGGAGAGACCCAGTACTTC. Translation: CASSKEIGETQYF.